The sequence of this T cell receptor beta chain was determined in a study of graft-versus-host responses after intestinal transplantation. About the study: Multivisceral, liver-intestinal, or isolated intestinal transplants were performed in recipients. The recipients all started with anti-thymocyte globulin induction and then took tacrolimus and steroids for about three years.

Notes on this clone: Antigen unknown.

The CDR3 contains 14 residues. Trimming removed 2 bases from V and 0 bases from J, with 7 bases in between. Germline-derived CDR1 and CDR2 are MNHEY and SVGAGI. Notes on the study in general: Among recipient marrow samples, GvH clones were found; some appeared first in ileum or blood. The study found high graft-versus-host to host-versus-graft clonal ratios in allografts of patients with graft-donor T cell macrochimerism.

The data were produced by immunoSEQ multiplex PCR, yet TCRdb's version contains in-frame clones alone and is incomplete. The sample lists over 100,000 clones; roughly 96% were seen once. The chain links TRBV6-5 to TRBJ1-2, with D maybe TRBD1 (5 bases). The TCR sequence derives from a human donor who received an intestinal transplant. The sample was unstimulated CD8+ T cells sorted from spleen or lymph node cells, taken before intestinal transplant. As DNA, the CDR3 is TGTGCCAGCAGTTACGGGGGGGCTAACTATGGCTACACCTTC. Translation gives CASSYGGANYGYTF.